This record covers a single TCR beta chain. Its antigen is still unknown. The record originates from a study of molecular identifiers for immune sequencing clone quantification. Overall study results and limits: Sizes of highly expanded clones could be underestimated through identical TCRs sharing a barcode. Clones above 20 RNA copies contained over 98% of effector molecules but under 1% of naive ones.

V dropped 0 bases and J dropped 7 bases, with 16 bases sitting between them. Germline lookup yields CDR1 DFQATT and CDR2 SNEGSKA (reference sequence). The CDR3 totals 15 residues. Via MiXCR, TCRdb re-called the PCR reads, giving one row per CDR3 protein. The sample carries 30,000 to 45,000 distinct CDR3 sequences, approximately 17% recorded once. Sequenced input: naive CD8+ T cells from blood, with Jurkat cell RNA spiked in. Subset given: FACS-sorted CD8+CD4-CCR7+CD45RA+ naive T cells. The TCR originated in a human donor in good health. Some libraries in this study had Jurkat cell RNA spiked in. This sequence joins TRBV20-1 and TRBJ2-1; D might be TRBD1 (8 bases). CDR3 loop: CSARDLDREGNEQFF. CDR3 nucleotides: TGCAGTGCTAGAGATCTGGACAGGGAGGGAAATGAGCAGTTCTTC.